This section outlines one TCR beta chain sequence together with its context. Germline V gene lookup returns CDR1 LGHDT and CDR2 YNNKEL (reference sequence). Trimming took 11 bases from V and 8 from J; bases not matched to a gene: 13. CDR3 size: 14 residues. Measured with immunoSEQ multiplex PCR; TCRdb has only the in-frame clones, and not every one. Among over 150,000 clones listed, 75% to 95% were seen once. The sample comes from a study of control samples from healthy donors and cancer patients. This chain links TRBV3-1 (or the pseudogene TRBV3-2) with TRBJ1-4; 8 nucleotides line up with TRBD1. The sequence came from a woman aged 40 to 50 in good health. Sequenced material: blood. CDR3 nucleotides: TGTGCCCCAGCCGGGACAGGAAATAAGGAAAAACTGTTTTTT. Amino acids: CAPAGTGNKEKLFF.